The entry below describes one T cell receptor (beta chain). This sample stems from a study of human T cells and chemical hapten exposure. Study-wide background: Across the whole study, which lasted 20 to 30 weeks, patients were given diphenylcyclopropenone on the scalp once a week.

TCRdb re-called the RACE reads with MiXCR, one entry per CDR3 protein. The sample lists nearly 95,000 distinct CDR3 sequences, more than 9.5% seen once, with 2.2% in the top ten. Described time point: patch test 2, 6 weeks after DPC sensitization. Treatment meaning: therapeutic diphenylcyclopropenone sensitization with weekly scalp DPC. The V segment lost 3 bases and the J segment 4 bases; nucleotides outside the gene matches: 6. There are 15 residues in the CDR3. From germline, CDR1 is SGDLS and CDR2 YYNGEE. The source is a man aged 35-49 years with alopecia areata. Some clones in this sample may be carry-over from other donors' samples. The sample was whole blood, taken in connection with sensitization to the hapten diphenylcyclopropenone (DPC). The rearrangement uses TRBV9 and TRBJ1-1, with 10 bases that match TRBD1. CDR3 sequence reads: CASSADRGGGTEAFF. The CDR3 DNA is TGTGCCAGCAGCGCGGACAGGGGGGGGGGCACTGAAGCTTTCTTT.